These 26 T cell receptor beta chains originate from one sample sequenced in a study of blood T cell repertoires in COVID-19. The data were produced by immunoSEQ multiplex PCR, yet TCRdb's version contains in-frame clones alone and is incomplete. The sample has about 430,000 clones, roughly nine tenths seen once. Sequences were obtained from PBMCs or T cells enriched from blood (not recorded which). Receptor source: a man younger than 40 who had recovered from COVID-19.

The V call is TRBV28, the J call TRBJ1-5; 7 positions agree with TRBD1. V lost 5 bases, J lost 2 bases, and 12 bases stayed unmatched. CDR3 length: 17 residues. CDR1 and CDR2 from the germline V gene are MDHEN and SYDVKM. CDR3 DNA: TGTGCCAGCAGTCCCTACACAGGGGTAGGGCGCAATCAGCCCCAGCATTTT. Protein: CASSPYTGVGRNQPQHF.

The V and J genes are TRBV7-6 and TRBJ2-7, with 9 bases aligning to TRBD2. Germline CDR1 and CDR2: SGHVS and FNYEAQ. The V and J ends lost 6 bases and 5 bases, in that order; junction bases with no gene match: 8. This CDR3 region has 14 residues. CDR3 in amino acids: CASSPYLAGNEQYF. The CDR3 region has the DNA TGTGCCAGCAGTCCTTATCTAGCGGGGAACGAGCAGTACTTC.

The rearrangement links TRBV27 to TRBJ2-7; TRBD2 matches at 7 bases. The CDR3 runs to 14 residues. The V segment lost 9 bases and the J segment 4 bases; nucleotides outside the gene matches: 12. Germline V gene data show CDR1 as MNHEY and CDR2 as SMNVEV (reference sequence). The CDR3 nucleotides read TGTGCCAGTAAAAAGGGAGGGCTGGGGTACGAGCAGTACTTC. It codes for CASKKGGLGYEQYF.

The rearrangement joins TRBV27 to TRBJ2-7; TRBD2 agrees at 8 bases. This CDR3 contains 13 residues. J gave up 4 bases and V 8 bases, and 7 bases lay outside the gene matches. Germline V lookup: CDR1 MNHEY, CDR2 SMNVEV (reference sequence). CDR3 nucleotide sequence: TGTGCCAGCTCCGGGAGGGCCGATTACGAGCAGTACTTC. Its protein is CASSGRADYEQYF.

This sequence joins TRBV27 and TRBJ2-2; D unresolved. Germline V gene data show CDR1 as MNHEY and CDR2 as SMNVEV (reference sequence). V shed 8 bases and J shed 2 bases, with 12 bases lying between them. The CDR3 covers 14 residues. The CDR3: CASGSVRNTGELFF. DNA for the CDR3: TGTGCCAGCGGTTCTGTTAGAAACACCGGGGAGCTGTTTTTT.

Concerning this clone: Different DNA sequences within this sample yield the same CDR3. This rearrangement joins TRBV25-1 to TRBJ1-2; 9 bases agree with TRBD1. Germline V CDR1 and CDR2: MGHDK, SYGVNS. The CDR3 has 14 residues. The junction had 2 bases not matched to a gene; V was cut back by 1 base and J by 5 bases. As DNA, the CDR3 is TGTGCCAGCAGTGAATCAGACAGGGGGTATGGCTACACCTTC. Protein: CASSESDRGYGYTF.

This clone was seen once. The CDR3 spells CASSVRVYEQYF. The CDR3 DNA is TGTGCCAGCAGTGTCAGGGTCTACGAGCAGTACTTC. The V and J genes are TRBV12-3 or TRBV12-4 and TRBJ2-7; possible D gene TRBD1, 5 bases. V was pared by 5 bases and J by 3 bases, with 8 bases between. This CDR3 is built from 12 residues.

The table lists this clone with a count of one. The chain uses TRBV15 and TRBJ1-3; D possibly corresponds to TRBD1 (5 bases). Trimming took off 0 bases at V and 4 bases at J, with 16 bases between the two ends. Per germline, CDR1 LNHNV and CDR2 YYDKDF (reference sequence). This CDR3 comprises 17 residues. The CDR3 DNA is TGTGCCACCAGCAGAGATCGAGGCAGGGCGACGGGAAACACCATATATTTT. This sequence encodes CATSRDRGRATGNTIYF.

The chain couples TRBV18 to TRBJ1-2, with D possibly TRBD1 on 5 matching bases. V lost 3 bases and J 4 bases, leaving 15 bases between the germline ends. This CDR3 comprises 15 residues. CDR1 is KGHSH, CDR2 LQKENI, per germline. CDR3 loop: CASSPSDSLGYGYTF. DNA of the CDR3: TGTGCCAGCTCACCCAGCGACAGCCTCGGCTATGGCTACACCTTC.

The gene calls are TRBV9 and TRBJ2-2; unclear D gene. The V gene's germline CDR1 is SGDLS and CDR2 YYNGEE. There are 14 residues in the CDR3. V dropped 0 bases and J dropped 6 bases, with 9 bases sitting between them. The CDR3 nucleotides read TGTGCCAGCAGCGTAGGTTTGAGCGCCGGGGAGCTGTTTTTT. Amino acids: CASSVGLSAGELFF.

V gene TRBV19 combines with J gene TRBJ2-5; TRBD1 aligns across 9 bases. Trimming removed 0 bases from V and 5 bases from J; junction bases left unmatched: 7. The germline V gene has CDR1 LNHDA and CDR2 SQIVND (reference sequence). The CDR3 consists of 16 residues. The CDR3, as DNA: TGTGCCAGTAGTATAGAGGGTGACAGGGGGTGGGAGACCCAGTACTTC. It yields the protein CASSIEGDRGWETQYF.

V gene TRBV6-6 combines with J gene TRBJ2-7; a possible D gene is TRBD2 (5 bases). The ends were cut back, 8 bases at V and 5 bases at J, with 10 bases in the middle. CDR3 length: 11 amino acids. In germline, CDR1 is MNHNY, CDR2 SVGAGI (reference sequence). CDR3 loop: CASAVRDEQYF. In DNA, the CDR3 is TGTGCCAGCGCCGTGCGGGACGAGCAGTACTTC.

This chain links TRBV20-1 with TRBJ1-1; unclear D gene. CDR3 length: 11 residues. V gave up 8 bases and J gave up 7 bases, with 14 bases separating them. Germline V gene lookup returns CDR1 DFQATT and CDR2 SNEGSKA (reference sequence). The chain's CDR3 is CSSLRRYEAFF. The CDR3 DNA sequence: TGCAGTTCCTTAAGGCGGTATGAAGCTTTCTTT.

V is TRBV9 and J is TRBJ2-7, with 7 nucleotides matching TRBD2. In germline, CDR1 is SGDLS, CDR2 YYNGEE. This CDR3 contains 13 residues. V shed 0 bases, J shed 4 bases, and the junction held 1 base outside the gene matches. The CDR3 spells CASSVDGGYEQYF. CDR3 DNA sequence: TGTGCCAGCAGCGTAGACGGGGGGTACGAGCAGTACTTC.

The chain links TRBV4-1 to TRBJ2-7; 7 bases are shared with TRBD2. Trimming removed 1 base from V and 2 bases from J; junction bases left unmatched: 14. The V gene's germline CDR1 is MGHRA and CDR2 YSYEKL. There are 18 residues in the CDR3. The CDR3 reads CASSQGGQGASGPYEQYF. In DNA, the CDR3 is TGCGCCAGCAGCCAAGGTGGTCAAGGGGCTAGCGGTCCCTACGAGCAGTACTTC.

This chain joins TRBV19 and TRBJ1-5; possible D gene TRBD1, 5 bases. Per the germline V gene, CDR1 is LNHDA and CDR2 is SQIVND (reference sequence). The CDR3 extends over 13 amino acids. V dropped 3 bases and J dropped 9 bases, with 12 bases sitting between them. The CDR3 is CASSIFQGGPQHF. The CDR3 nucleotides read TGTGCCAGTAGTATTTTCCAGGGAGGGCCCCAGCATTTT.

There are many counts of this clone. CDR3 residues: CATSVAVLLVETQYF. CDR3 sequence (DNA): TGTGCCACCAGCGTAGCGGTCCTCCTTGTGGAGACCCAGTACTTC. The chain couples TRBV15 to TRBJ2-5, with D perhaps TRBD2 (6 bases). The CDR3 has 15 residues. The V and J ends lost 5 bases and 5 bases respectively, with 18 bases between them. CDR1 is LNHNV, CDR2 YYDKDF, per germline (reference sequence).

The chain is built from TRBV9 and TRBJ2-3; 8 bases line up with TRBD2. V lost 1 base and J lost 4; bases outside the gene matches: 2. Germline CDR1 and CDR2: SGDLS and YYNGEE. CDR3 length equals 14 residues. CDR3 protein: CASSVSGRADTQYF. The CDR3 nucleotides are TGTGCCAGCAGCGTAAGCGGGAGAGCAGATACGCAGTATTTT. The whole variable domain, remainder taken from reference TRBV9 and TRBJ2-3, is DSGVTQTPKHLITATGQRVTLRCSPRSGDLSVYWYQQSLDQGLQFLIQYYNGEERAKGNILERFSAQQFPDLHSELNLSSLELGDSALYFCASSVSGRADTQYFGPGTRLTVL.

The chain's CDR3 is CASTPGQYKNIQYF. The CDR3 DNA follows: TGTGCCAGTACCCCGGGACAGTACAAAAACATTCAGTACTTC. The chain uses TRBV19 and TRBJ2-4; 7 bases agree with TRBD1. The trim removed 7 bases at V and 3 bases at J, leaving 6 bases unmatched. Looked up from germline, CDR1 is LNHDA and CDR2 is SQIVND (reference sequence). The CDR3 runs to 14 residues.

The V and J genes are TRBV7-9 and TRBJ1-2; D is perhaps TRBD1 (6 bases). Per the germline V gene, CDR1 is SEHNR and CDR2 is FQNEAQ (reference sequence). The V end was cut by 7 bases, the J end by 7 bases, with 13 bases between. This CDR3 contains 12 residues. In DNA form, the CDR3 reads TGTGCCAGCAACGTCGGACAGTCTGGCTACACCTTC. The encoded protein is CASNVGQSGYTF.

This clone appeared a single time. The V and J genes are TRBV27 and TRBJ1-4; D gene uncertain. This CDR3 is built from 14 residues. V gave up 6 bases and J gave up 8 bases, with 16 bases separating them. Germline V CDR1 and CDR2: MNHEY, SMNVEV (reference sequence). The CDR3 here is CASRRAGLREKLFF. The CDR3 DNA reads as TGTGCCAGCAGGAGGGCAGGCCTCAGGGAAAAACTGTTTTTT. The whole variable domain, filled in from reference TRBV27 and TRBJ1-4, reads EAQVTQNPRYLITVTGKKLTVTCSQNMNHEYMSWYRQDPGLGLRQIYYSMNVEVTDKGDVPEGYKVSRKEKRNFPLILESPSPNQTSLYFCASRRAGLREKLFFGSGTQLSVL.

This rearrangement joins TRBV9 to TRBJ2-2; perhaps TRBD2 as D (6 bases). The V end was cut by 1 base, the J end by 4 bases, with 11 bases between. The CDR3 totals 15 residues. Looked up from germline, CDR1 is SGDLS and CDR2 is YYNGEE. CDR3 DNA: TGTGCCAGCAGCGTACAGGCTAGCGTCACCGGGGAGCTGTTTTTT. This encodes CASSVQASVTGELFF.

This sequence joins TRBV2 and TRBJ2-3; D perhaps matches TRBD2 (6 bases). The germline V gene has CDR1 SNHLY and CDR2 FYNNEI. Deletions cut 6 bases from V and 2 bases from J, with 9 bases between. The CDR3 extends over 13 amino acids. In DNA form, the CDR3 reads TGTGCCAGCAGCCGGGACTTCACAGATACGCAGTATTTT. Residues: CASSRDFTDTQYF.

In regard to this clone: The same CDR3 is also encoded by other DNA sequences in this sample. The V call is TRBV30, the J call TRBJ1-1; no reliable D call. Germline V gene data show CDR1 as GTSNPN and CDR2 as SVGIG (reference sequence). Trimming removed 1 base from V and 1 base from J, with 4 bases in between. The CDR3 covers 12 residues. CDR3 nucleotide sequence: TGTGCCTGGAGTGGGGCGAACACTGAAGCTTTCTTT. Encoded protein: CAWSGANTEAFF.

The chain links TRBV18 to TRBJ1-4, with 8 bases matching TRBD1. Germline assignment: CDR1 KGHSH and CDR2 LQKENI. The CDR3 length is 17 residues. Germline trimming cut 4 bases from V and 7 bases from J; bases unmatched to any gene: 14. The CDR3 DNA is TGTGCCAGCTCACAGTTATCCCCGGGACAGGATGGTGAAAAACTGTTTTTT. This gives the protein CASSQLSPGQDGEKLFF.

This clone has just a few counts. This chain uses TRBV18 with TRBJ2-7; D not certain. V was cut by 6 bases and J by 2 bases, with 11 bases left in between. Germline values: CDR1 KGHSH, CDR2 LQKENI. This CDR3 contains 13 residues. The CDR3: CASSDGPTYEQYF. The DNA of the CDR3 is TGTGCCAGCTCTGATGGGCCCACCTACGAGCAGTACTTC.